Following are 23 T cell receptor beta chains from one sample sequenced in a study of shared clonotypes between healthy human individuals. Generated by immunoSEQ multiplex PCR, the TCRdb table keeps only in-frame clones and is missing some. The sample contains millions of clones, 90% to 95% of which appear only once. Sequenced: naive CD4+ T cells sorted from blood. As to subset: CD45RA+ positively selected. The receptors shown here come from a man aged 18 to 29 in good health.

V is TRBV6-6 and J is TRBJ2-7, with 8 bases identical to TRBD1. Germline CDR1 reads MNHNY; CDR2 reads SVGAGI (reference sequence). The CDR3 contains 15 residues. V lost 4 bases to trimming and J lost 2 bases; unmatched junction nucleotides: 7. The CDR3 sequence: CASSSGQVGPYEQYF. The DNA for the CDR3 is TGTGCCAGCAGTTCGGGACAGGTGGGGCCCTACGAGCAGTACTTC.

This clone was seen only a few times. The rearrangement links TRBV6-5 to TRBJ1-1; D is uncertain. Germline lookup yields CDR1 MNHEY and CDR2 SVGAGI. Trimming removed 0 bases at V and 12 bases at J, with 8 bases between. The CDR3 covers 11 residues. The CDR3 sequence is CASSYSGSTFF. The CDR3 DNA sequence: TGTGCCAGCAGTTACTCAGGGTCAACTTTCTTT.

The genes are TRBV2 and TRBJ1-2; no definite D call. The V and J ends lost 9 bases and 4 bases respectively, with 12 bases between them. The CDR3 is 12 amino acids. Germline CDR1 is SNHLY and CDR2 is FYNNEI. The CDR3 DNA reads TGTGCCAGTGGACTTGAGGGCTATGGCTACACCTTC. Residues: CASGLEGYGYTF.

The chain carries TRBV11-2 and TRBJ2-4, with TRBD2 matching 15 bases. The CDR3 is 20 residues long. CDR1 SGHAT and CDR2 FQNNGV come from the germline V gene. After removal of 0 bases from V and 2 bases from J, the junction contained 8 bases not matched to a gene. CDR3 sequence (DNA): TGTGCCAGCAGCTTAGATCGGACTAGCGGGAGGGGCGATTCCAAAAACATTCAGTACTTC. Translated: CASSLDRTSGRGDSKNIQYF.

The genes are TRBV7-9 and TRBJ2-2; 8 nucleotides agree with TRBD1. The CDR3 runs 17 residues. Trimming removed 5 bases from V and 0 bases from J; junction bases left unmatched: 8. Germline V CDR1 and CDR2: SEHNR, FQNEAQ (reference sequence). CDR3 protein: CASSDQGAKTNTGELFF. CDR3 coding DNA: TGTGCCAGCAGCGACCAGGGGGCGAAAACGAACACCGGGGAGCTGTTTTTT.

The genes are TRBV27 and TRBJ2-7; D possibly corresponds to TRBD2 (7 bases). In germline, CDR1 is MNHEY, CDR2 SMNVEV (reference sequence). This CDR3 is 18 amino acids long. The V and J ends lost 0 bases and 3 bases respectively, with 21 bases between them. DNA of the CDR3: TGTGCCAGCAGTTTATCCCCCTTAACAGGGAGGGATGTCTACGAGCAGTACTTC. It is translated as CASSLSPLTGRDVYEQYF.

The rearrangement links TRBV6-5 to TRBJ2-7; 14 bases map to TRBD2. The CDR3 is made up of 15 amino acids. V was pared by 4 bases and J by 3 bases, with 2 bases of the junction left unmatched. The germline V gene encodes CDR1 MNHEY and CDR2 SVGAGI. CDR3 loop: CASSFGTSGGYEQYF. Here the CDR3 DNA reads TGTGCCAGCAGTTTCGGGACTAGCGGGGGCTACGAGCAGTACTTC.

Regarding this clone: Germline is not matched at one junction end, which may reflect a read error. The genes are TRBV14 and TRBJ2-3; 7 bases line up with TRBD2. The CDR3 contains 13 residues. Germline values: CDR1 SGHDN, CDR2 FVKESK. The CDR3 loop reads CASRQASGDTQYF. In DNA form, the CDR3 reads TGTGCCAGCAGACAAGCTAGCGGTGATACGCAGTATTTT.

With regard to this clone: The sample holds other DNA sequences that translate to the same CDR3. J is TRBJ1-2 and V is TRBV7-9; D unclear. This CDR3 region has 12 residues. V lost 1 base to trimming and J lost 4 bases, with 4 bases between them. CDR1 and CDR2 (germline): SEHNR, FQNEAQ (reference sequence). Written as DNA, the CDR3 is TGTGCCAGCAGCTTAGTGGGCTATGGCTACACCTTC. Protein sequence: CASSLVGYGYTF.

This chain connects TRBV5-1 to TRBJ2-7, with 9 bases aligning to TRBD1. This CDR3 is 16 amino acids long. Germline V CDR1 and CDR2: SGHRS, YFSETQ. V was clipped by 1 base and J by 3 bases; unmatched bases: 8. Here the CDR3 DNA reads TGCGCCAGCAGCTTGAACCCGGGACAGGGCTTCTACGAGCAGTACTTC. This encodes CASSLNPGQGFYEQYF.

The V call is TRBV28, the J call TRBJ1-3, with 9 bases fitting TRBD1. The CDR3 covers 15 residues. Germline V lookup: CDR1 MDHEN, CDR2 SYDVKM. After removal of 4 bases from V and 9 bases from J, the junction contained 10 bases not matched to a gene. The CDR3 protein is CASSSGGTGWTTIYF. The CDR3 region has the DNA TGTGCCAGCAGTTCGGGGGGGACAGGGTGGACCACCATATATTTT.

The chain recombines TRBV6-6 with TRBJ2-1; D might be TRBD1 or TRBD2, each matching 5 bases. The CDR3 loop spans 16 amino acids. With 0 bases removed from V and 5 bases from J, the gap between germline ends came to 14 bases. Per the germline V gene, CDR1 is MNHNY and CDR2 is SVGAGI (reference sequence). The CDR3 spells CASSYSMGPSNNEQFF. CDR3 nucleotide sequence: TGTGCCAGCAGTTACTCGATGGGACCGTCAAACAATGAGCAGTTCTTC.

The chain uses TRBV5-1 and TRBJ2-7; no clear D. Deletions cut 0 bases from V and 6 bases from J, with 13 bases between. Germline CDR1 is SGHRS and CDR2 is YFSETQ. The CDR3 consists of 14 residues. CDR3 amino acids: CASSLDSVSGEQYF. The CDR3 region has the DNA TGCGCCAGCAGCTTGGATAGTGTCTCGGGCGAGCAGTACTTC.

Of note for this clone: Germline is not matched at one junction end, which may reflect a read error. The identical CDR3 is also encoded by other nucleotide sequences in the sample. The gene calls are TRBV7-9 and TRBJ2-5; D is unresolved. Germline CDR1 reads SEHNR; CDR2 reads FQNEAQ (reference sequence). The CDR3 extends over 11 amino acids. As DNA, the CDR3 is TGCGCCAGCAGCTTCACCGAGACCCAGTACTTC. Translating gives CASSFTETQYF.

The V call is TRBV7-9, the J call TRBJ2-2; D may be TRBD1 (6 bases). The germline V and J ends were trimmed by 6 bases and 10 bases, with 24 bases remaining between them. The CDR3 is made up of 16 amino acids. Germline lookup yields CDR1 SEHNR and CDR2 FQNEAQ (reference sequence). CDR3 DNA sequence: TGTGCCAGCAGTCCCCGGGCTAACAGGGAGAATGAGGAGCTGTTTTTT. Translating it yields CASSPRANRENEELFF.

This clone showed up just once. The J gene is TRBJ1-5, the V gene TRBV2; 9 bases fit TRBD1. CDR1 and CDR2 (germline): SNHLY, FYNNEI. V lost 5 bases and J lost 4; bases outside the gene matches: 3. The CDR3 length is 14 residues. The CDR3 spells CASSKDRGNQPQHF. The CDR3 DNA sequence: TGTGCCAGCAGTAAGGACAGGGGTAATCAGCCCCAGCATTTT.

This chain joins TRBV5-1 and TRBJ2-1; D is uncertain. This CDR3 region has 13 residues. Trimming pared 6 bases from V and 0 bases from J, leaving 7 bases between. Germline CDR1 and CDR2: SGHRS and YFSETQ. CDR3 sequence reads: CASTAFSYNEQFF. The CDR3 DNA reads as TGCGCCAGCACAGCTTTCTCCTACAATGAGCAGTTCTTC.

This chain connects TRBV6-5 to TRBJ1-5, with D possibly matching TRBD1 (5 bases). The CDR3 loop spans 15 amino acids. Germline CDR1 MNHEY, CDR2 SVGAGI. The V end lost 8 bases, the J end lost 4 bases, and 18 bases lay between the germline ends. CDR3 sequence reads: CASFTHRGRNQPQHF. The CDR3, as DNA: TGTGCCAGCTTTACGCATAGGGGCCGGAATCAGCCCCAGCATTTT.

The V gene is TRBV7-9, the J gene TRBJ1-5, with D unclear. Germline V lookup: CDR1 SEHNR, CDR2 FQNEAQ (reference sequence). With 0 bases removed from V and 5 bases from J, the gap between germline ends came to 11 bases. The CDR3 runs 15 residues. CDR3 bases: TGTGCCAGCAGCTTAGCCTACGGGGAAGATCAGCCCCAGCATTTT. It encodes CASSLAYGEDQPQHF.

The CDR3 region is CASSAGQGARHEQYF. CDR3 in DNA: TGTGCCAGCAGTGCGGGACAGGGGGCGCGACACGAGCAGTACTTC. The V gene is TRBV6-6, the J gene TRBJ2-7, with TRBD1 matching 12 bases. Germline CDR1 reads MNHNY; CDR2 reads SVGAGI (reference sequence). Germline trimming cut 5 bases from V and 5 bases from J; bases unmatched to any gene: 7. The CDR3 runs to 15 residues.

V gene TRBV18 combines with J gene TRBJ2-5, with TRBD2 identical over 7 bases. The V and J ends lost 1 base and 0 bases, in that order; junction bases with no gene match: 2. This CDR3 region has 15 residues. The germline gives CDR1 KGHSH, CDR2 LQKENI. CDR3 sequence reads: CASSPQLAYQETQYF. The CDR3 bases are TGTGCCAGCTCACCACAACTAGCGTACCAAGAGACCCAGTACTTC.

To note about this clone: The germline gene is not matched at one end of the junction; a read error may be the cause. V and J are TRBV9 and TRBJ1-1, with 9 positions matching TRBD1. In germline, CDR1 is SGDLS, CDR2 YYNGEE. CDR3 size: 15 residues. The CDR3: CASSGRTGDNIEAFF. The CDR3 nucleotides read TGTGCCAGCAGCGGGAGGACAGGGGACAACATTGAAGCTTTCTTT.

V usage is TRBV7-9 and J usage is TRBJ2-3; weak D call: TRBD1 (7 bases). Trimming cost V 3 bases and J 4 bases, with 17 bases left between them. There are 16 residues in the CDR3. CDR1 and CDR2 from the germline V gene are SEHNR and FQNEAQ (reference sequence). The CDR3 spells CASSFGGGGGADTQYF. The CDR3 DNA sequence: TGTGCCAGCAGCTTTGGAGGAGGGGGCGGCGCAGATACGCAGTATTTT.